Listed below are T cell receptor beta chains from one sample, sequenced in a study of T cells after yellow fever vaccination. Each CDR3 protein is one row after TCRdb ran MiXCR on the 5' RACE reads. The table has hundreds of thousands of distinct CDR3 sequences, roughly 3.5% seen once. The sequencing used PBMCs, collected on the day of the yellow fever booster vaccination. The receptors originated from a man between 18 and 35 years old who received the YFV17D yellow fever vaccine. Each CDR3 is given with its conserved first and last residue. The D gene is left open where the match is weak. For some rows the clone size is stated as once, few or many, or as a class when expanded; others skip it.

DNA: TGTGCCAGCAGCTTTCAAGGGGGCACCTACGAGCAGTACTTC
CDR3: CASSFQGGTYEQYF
D: TRBD1
J: TRBJ2-7
size: -
V: TRBV11-1

DNA: TGTGCCAGCAGCTTAGTCCCAGGGGATGGTGGCTACACCTTC
CDR3: CASSLVPGDGGYTF
D: -
J: TRBJ1-2
size: many
V: TRBV11-2

DNA: TGCAGTGCTACTTCAGGGGGCCTGGGAAACACCATATATTTT
CDR3: CSATSGGLGNTIYF
D: TRBD1
J: TRBJ1-3
size: -
V: TRBV20-1

DNA: TGTGCCAGCAGCCCTCTGAGGGGTGAAGATACGCAGTATTTT
CDR3: CASSPLRGEDTQYF
D: -
J: TRBJ2-3
size: many
V: TRBV5-4

DNA: TGTGCCAGCAGCCGACAGGGGCCCGCGCCCTACGAGCAGTACTTC
CDR3: CASSRQGPAPYEQYF
D: TRBD1
J: TRBJ2-7
size: few
V: TRBV12-3/TRBV12-4

DNA: TGTGCCAGCGGCTGGCCGGGACAGGGGAATTCACCCCTCCACTTT
CDR3: CASGWPGQGNSPLHF
D: TRBD1
J: TRBJ1-6
size: few
V: TRBV28

DNA: TGCAGTGCTAGTCGGAGGGATTATGGCTACACCTTC
CDR3: CSASRRDYGYTF
D: -
J: TRBJ1-2
size: many
V: TRBV20-1

DNA: TGTGCCAGCAGCCCTAGGGGGGCTTGGAGCAATCAGCCCCAGCATTTT
CDR3: CASSPRGAWSNQPQHF
D: -
J: TRBJ1-5
size: many
V: TRBV7-2

DNA: TGTGCCAGCAGACCCCCTGGCAGGGGGGCCTCAGATACGCAGTATTTT
CDR3: CASRPPGRGASDTQYF
D: -
J: TRBJ2-3
size: many
V: TRBV12-3/TRBV12-4

DNA: TGCGCCAGCAGCCGGGTTACAGATACGCAGTATTTT
CDR3: CASSRVTDTQYF
D: -
J: TRBJ2-3
size: many
V: TRBV4-1

DNA: TGCGCCAGCAGCTTGGTGGACAGGGGGCGTAATGAGCAGTTCTTC
CDR3: CASSLVDRGRNEQFF
D: TRBD1
J: TRBJ2-1
size: many
V: TRBV5-1

DNA: TGCGCTGACTTAGTGACGAACACTGAAGCTTTCTTT
CDR3: CADLVTNTEAFF
D: -
J: TRBJ1-1
size: many
V: TRBV29-1

DNA: TGTGCCAGCAGTGGACGGACAGGACCCTATGGCTACACCTTC
CDR3: CASSGRTGPYGYTF
D: TRBD1
J: TRBJ1-2
size: many
V: TRBV12-3/TRBV12-4

DNA: TGTGCCAGCTCACCTAGCCTTAGCCGGGATACGCAGTATTTT
CDR3: CASSPSLSRDTQYF
D: -
J: TRBJ2-3
size: many
V: TRBV18

DNA: TGCAGCGTTGGCCACACAGGGACTGAGCAGTTCTTC
CDR3: CSVGHTGTEQFF
D: -
J: TRBJ2-1
size: -
V: TRBV29-1

DNA: TGTGCCACCAGTGGCCCGGGGGCTTTAGAAGAGACCCAGTACTTC
CDR3: CATSGPGALEETQYF
D: -
J: TRBJ2-5
size: many
V: TRBV24-1

DNA: TGTGCCAGCAGCTTAGGCGGGGGGGCACGGGAGGAGCAGTTCTTC
CDR3: CASSLGGGAREEQFF
D: TRBD2
J: TRBJ2-1
size: many
V: TRBV7-6

DNA: TGTGCCAGCAGCAGACAGGGTCGGGGTTACACAGATACGCAGTATTTT
CDR3: CASSRQGRGYTDTQYF
D: TRBD1
J: TRBJ2-3
size: many
V: TRBV6-6

DNA: TGTGCTAGTGGTTTGGTTCTTGCGAGTTTGAAGACTGAAGCTTTCTTT
CDR3: CASGLVLASLKTEAFF
D: -
J: TRBJ1-1
size: few
V: TRBV12-5

DNA: TGTGCCAGCACCAAGACAGGGGGCAAAGATACGCAGTATTTT
CDR3: CASTKTGGKDTQYF
D: TRBD1
J: TRBJ2-3
size: -
V: TRBV5-4

DNA: TGTGCCAGCAGTTTTGATCGGGCAGGGGCAACAGATACGCAGTATTTT
CDR3: CASSFDRAGATDTQYF
D: -
J: TRBJ2-3
size: few
V: TRBV12-3/TRBV12-4

DNA: TGTGCCAGTTCTGTGACGTTTACCTACAATGAGCAGTTCTTC
CDR3: CASSVTFTYNEQFF
D: -
J: TRBJ2-1
size: many
V: TRBV27

DNA: TGCGCCAGCAGATTCATAACGGATCGTCCCACAGATACGCAGTATTTT
CDR3: CASRFITDRPTDTQYF
D: -
J: TRBJ2-3
size: many
V: TRBV5-1

DNA: TGTGCCAGCAGCTTGGGGTGGGCCAGGGTTGGGGAAGAGACCCAGTACTTC
CDR3: CASSLGWARVGEETQYF
D: -
J: TRBJ2-5
size: -
V: TRBV5-6

DNA: TGTGCCAGCAGTTATAGTACATGGGGACAGGGTCCCGGGGAGCTGTTTTTT
CDR3: CASSYSTWGQGPGELFF
D: TRBD1
J: TRBJ2-2
size: -
V: TRBV6-5

DNA: TGTGCCACCAGCAGAGCCTTGACCGGGACAGACAGAGAGACCCAGTACTTC
CDR3: CATSRALTGTDRETQYF
D: TRBD1
J: TRBJ2-5
size: -
V: TRBV15

DNA: TGCGCCAGCAGCCCGGGACACCAAGAGACCCAGTACTTC
CDR3: CASSPGHQETQYF
D: -
J: TRBJ2-5
size: many
V: TRBV5-1

DNA: TGTGCCAGTGAAGGCCAAGCGGGGGACTACAATGAGCAGTTCTTC
CDR3: CASEGQAGDYNEQFF
D: TRBD2
J: TRBJ2-1
size: many
V: TRBV19

DNA: TGCGCCAGCAGCGAAGATAATAATGACAGGGAGGGAGACACTGAAGCTTTCTTT
CDR3: CASSEDNNDREGDTEAFF
D: TRBD1
J: TRBJ1-1
size: many
V: TRBV4-1

DNA: TGCAGTGCTAGAGGAGCAGGGTTCAAAAACATTCAGTACTTC
CDR3: CSARGAGFKNIQYF
D: -
J: TRBJ2-4
size: -
V: TRBV20-1

DNA: TGTGCCTGGACGTCTGGTGGGGCCAACGTCCTGACTTTC
CDR3: CAWTSGGANVLTF
D: -
J: TRBJ2-6
size: few
V: TRBV30

DNA: TGCGCCAGCAGCCGGACAGGGGTTGAAGCTTTCTTT
CDR3: CASSRTGVEAFF
D: TRBD1
J: TRBJ1-1
size: many
V: TRBV5-1

DNA: TGTGCCAGCAGCTTAGCCGGGGTTCAGACCCAGTACTTC
CDR3: CASSLAGVQTQYF
D: -
J: TRBJ2-5
size: many
V: TRBV11-2

DNA: TGCAGTGCTCCAAGGGACAGCTCCTATAATTCACCCCTCCACTTT
CDR3: CSAPRDSSYNSPLHF
D: TRBD1
J: TRBJ1-6
size: few
V: TRBV20-1